Following are 6 T cell receptor beta chains from one sample sequenced in a study of cytomegalovirus exposure and HLA in healthy donors. Vbeta (60) and Jbeta (13) primers were used in the PCR. The method was immunoSEQ multiplex PCR; TCRdb's version includes in-frame clones alone and lacks a portion of them. The sample yields roughly 110,000 clones, roughly 70% seen once. Input material: PBMCs. All receptors derive from a woman aged 40 to 49 in good health and CMV-seropositive.

The sample holds a few counts of this clone. The V and J genes are TRBV7-2 and TRBJ1-2; a weak D match, TRBD1 (6 bases). Germline values: CDR1 SGHTA, CDR2 FQGNSA. The CDR3 is 13 residues long. V dropped 1 base and J dropped 5 bases, with 8 bases sitting between them. As DNA, the CDR3 is TGTGCCAGCAGCTTAGGAACAGGGTATGGCTACACCTTC. This encodes CASSLGTGYGYTF. Combining the CDR3 with reference TRBV7-2 and TRBJ1-2 gives the whole variable domain GAGVSQSPSNKVTEKGKDVELRCDPISGHTALYWYRQSLGQGLEFLIYFQGNSAPDKSGLPSDRFSAERTGGSVSTLTIQRTQQEDSAVYLCASSLGTGYGYTFGSGTRLTVV.

This chain joins TRBV5-6 and TRBJ2-5, with 8 bases fitting TRBD1. The CDR3 runs to 13 residues. V dropped 4 bases and J dropped 7; count of bases not matched to a gene: 6. Germline CDR1 SGHDT, CDR2 YYEEEE. CDR3 amino acids: CASSPGGPRTQYF. The CDR3 nucleotides are TGTGCCAGCAGCCCAGGGGGCCCAAGGACCCAGTACTTC.

V is TRBV7-9 and J is TRBJ2-3, with 8 positions matching TRBD2. This CDR3 contains 14 residues. After removal of 5 bases from V and 10 bases from J, the junction contained 11 bases not matched to a gene. The germline V gene encodes CDR1 SEHNR and CDR2 FQNEAQ (reference sequence). Here the CDR3 reads CASSPGTSSDAQYF. DNA of the CDR3: TGTGCCAGCAGCCCGGGGACTAGTTCTGATGCGCAGTATTTT.

V and J are TRBV10-3 and TRBJ2-7, with 9 bases aligning to TRBD2. After removal of 5 bases from V and 4 bases from J, the junction contained 3 bases not matched to a gene. The CDR3 is made up of 13 amino acids. Germline CDR1 and CDR2: ENHRY and SYGVKD. The CDR3: CAISIAGEYEQYF. The CDR3 region has the DNA TGTGCCATCAGTATAGCGGGGGAATACGAGCAGTACTTC.

This chain uses TRBV6-1 with TRBJ2-6; weak D call: TRBD1 (5 bases). The V gene's germline CDR1 is MNHNS and CDR2 SASEGT. The ends were cut back, 2 bases at V and 0 bases at J, with 11 bases in the middle. This CDR3 is 17 amino acids long. This CDR3 is CASSERTPFSGANVLTF. In DNA, the CDR3 is TGTGCCAGCAGTGAAAGGACACCGTTCTCTGGGGCCAACGTCCTGACTTTC.

In regard to this clone: The germline gene is not matched at one end of the junction; a read error may be the cause. V usage is TRBV7-7 and J usage is TRBJ2-1; D gene uncertain. Per germline, CDR1 SSHAT and CDR2 FNYEAQ (reference sequence). There are 16 residues in the CDR3. CDR3 sequence (DNA): TGTGCTAGCAGCTTAACCGGCCCGGGTCGTTACAATGAGCAGTTCTTC. Protein: CASSLTGPGRYNEQFF.